Included here is one T cell receptor beta chain sequence, with context. The antigen is undetermined. This sample is drawn from a study of cytomegalovirus exposure and HLA in healthy donors. Overall study results and limits: TCR beta sequences reportedly predicted the HLA-A and HLA-B alleles of most subjects accurately.

60 Vbeta and 13 Jbeta primers were used in PCR. Sequenced by immunoSEQ multiplex PCR; TCRdb stores in-frame clones only, minus some. The sample shows 150,000 to 200,000 clones, over 70% of them seen only once. Trimming pared 3 bases from V and 9 bases from J, leaving 15 bases between. Germline V gene lookup returns CDR1 MGHDK and CDR2 SYGVNS. The CDR3 totals 14 residues. The receptor's source is a female donor in good health and CMV-seronegative. V usage is TRBV25-1 and J usage is TRBJ2-1; the D is unclear. Sequencing used PBMCs. CDR3 protein: CASSEPHEWSEQFF. Written as DNA, the CDR3 is TGTGCCAGCAGTGAGCCCCACGAATGGAGTGAGCAGTTCTTC.